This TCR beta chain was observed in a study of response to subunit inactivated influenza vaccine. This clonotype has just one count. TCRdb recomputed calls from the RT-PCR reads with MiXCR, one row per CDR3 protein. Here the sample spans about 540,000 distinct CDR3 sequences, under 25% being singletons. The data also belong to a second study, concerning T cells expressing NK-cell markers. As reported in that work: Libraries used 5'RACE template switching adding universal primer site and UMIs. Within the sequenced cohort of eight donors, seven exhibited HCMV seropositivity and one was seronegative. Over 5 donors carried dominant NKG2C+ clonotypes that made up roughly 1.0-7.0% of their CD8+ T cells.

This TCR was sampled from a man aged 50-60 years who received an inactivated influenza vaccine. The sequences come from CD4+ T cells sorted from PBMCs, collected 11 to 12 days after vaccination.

CDR3 in DNA: TGCAGCGTAAGGGGACAGGGGCAAGAGACCCAGTACTTC. Its protein is CSVRGQGQETQYF. This sequence joins TRBV29-1 and TRBJ2-5, with 10 bases lining up with TRBD1. Germline V gene lookup returns CDR1 SQVTM and CDR2 ANQGSEA. This CDR3 has 13 residues. J gave up 2 bases and V 6 bases, and 3 bases lay outside the gene matches.